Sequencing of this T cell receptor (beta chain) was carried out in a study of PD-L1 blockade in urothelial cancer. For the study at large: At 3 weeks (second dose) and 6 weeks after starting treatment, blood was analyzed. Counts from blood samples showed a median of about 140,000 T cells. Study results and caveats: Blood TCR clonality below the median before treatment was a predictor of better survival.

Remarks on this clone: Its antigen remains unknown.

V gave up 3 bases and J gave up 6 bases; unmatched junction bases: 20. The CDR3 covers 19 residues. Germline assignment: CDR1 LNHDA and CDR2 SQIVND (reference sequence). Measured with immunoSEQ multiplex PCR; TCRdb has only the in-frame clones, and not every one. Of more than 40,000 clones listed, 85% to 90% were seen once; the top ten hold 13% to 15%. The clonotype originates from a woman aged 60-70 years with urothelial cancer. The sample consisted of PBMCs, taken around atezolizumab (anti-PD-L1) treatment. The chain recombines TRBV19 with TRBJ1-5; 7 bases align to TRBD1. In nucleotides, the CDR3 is TGTGCCAGTAGTATCTCCCCAAAGTTCGAGAGGGGGCAAGGTCAGCCCCAGCATTTT. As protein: CASSISPKFERGQGQPQHF.